This TCR beta chain was observed in a study of identifying expanded T cells in peripheral blood. Study-level points and caveats: Technical replicates showed roughly 1.2 changed clones; roughly two weeks about 16.4; four weeks 19.

Concerning this clone itself: Its antigen is not known.

The CDR3 loop spans 13 amino acids. V lost 5 bases, J lost 3 bases, and 10 bases lay in between. In germline, CDR1 is MNHEY, CDR2 SMNVEV (reference sequence). No infections or other immune events were documented during collection. Method: immunoSEQ multiplex PCR; TCRdb's copy keeps in-frame clones and lacks some. The sample has approximately 140,000 clones, approximately 86% seen once. The sample comprised blood. The receptor comes from a person between 18 and 75 years old in good health. The rearrangement links TRBV27 to TRBJ1-2, with a tentative D call TRBD1 (6 bases). In DNA, the CDR3 is TGTGCCAGCAGTAAAACAGGGTACTATGGCTACACCTTC. It encodes CASSKTGYYGYTF.